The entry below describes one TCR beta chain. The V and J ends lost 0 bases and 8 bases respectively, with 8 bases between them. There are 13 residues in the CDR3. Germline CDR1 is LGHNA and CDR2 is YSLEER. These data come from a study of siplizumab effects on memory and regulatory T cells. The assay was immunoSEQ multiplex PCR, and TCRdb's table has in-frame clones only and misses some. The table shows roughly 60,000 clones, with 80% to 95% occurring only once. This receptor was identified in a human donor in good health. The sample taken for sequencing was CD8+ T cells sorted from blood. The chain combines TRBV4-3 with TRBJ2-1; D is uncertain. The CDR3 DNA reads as TGCGCCAGCAGCCAAGATAGACTCCATGAGCAGTTCTTC. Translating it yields CASSQDRLHEQFF.